This T cell receptor (beta chain) was captured by sequencing in a study of blood T cell repertoires in COVID-19. About the study: Italy, Spain and the United States were the sources of the convalescent and acute COVID-19 samples.

This clone has a handful of counts. The germline CDR1 and CDR2 sequences are GTSNPN and SVGIG (reference sequence). This CDR3 has 14 residues. Trimming left V 0 bases short and J 6 bases short, with 12 bases between. In the study's own analysis: Amplification of reference gene primers provided the estimated nucleated cell counts. Profiling relied on immunoSEQ multiplex PCR, and the TCRdb table lists in-frame clones only, not all of them. The D gene and trimming were derived from the DNA, and the V and J assignments and clone size from that table. The table includes 120,000 or so clones, roughly 90% detected once.

The sequence was obtained from a man over 45 with acute or convalescent COVID-19. V and J are TRBV30 and TRBJ2-1, with a weak D call TRBD2 (6 bases). Sequenced: peripheral blood. The CDR3: CAWSVGGPGNEQFF. As DNA, the CDR3 is TGTGCCTGGAGTGTCGGAGGGCCGGGCAATGAGCAGTTCTTC.